This T cell receptor (beta chain) was profiled in a study of T cell clusters in autoimmune cytopenias. Study-wide background: TRB sequencing had a median approximately 50,000 reads and about 2,400 distinct clonotypes per sample.

TRB rearrangements were amplified by touch-down multiplex PCR with mixed TRB-A/B primers. TCRdb re-called the multiplex PCR reads and shows each CDR3 protein once, DNA omitted. Listed are roughly 8,200 distinct CDR3 sequences; 25% to 35% falls within the top ten. Germline V gives CDR1 SGHKS, CDR2 YYEKEE (reference sequence). The CDR3 runs 16 residues. TRB amplification used around 0.25 ug of peripheral blood genomic DNA. J is TRBJ2-2 and V is TRBV5-5; TCRdb returns TRBD2, unconfirmable since there is no DNA. Specimen: peripheral blood. The sequence derives from a human donor with an autoimmune cytopenia or autoimmune hepatitis (not recorded which). The chain's CDR3 is CASSLGPAPNTGELFF.